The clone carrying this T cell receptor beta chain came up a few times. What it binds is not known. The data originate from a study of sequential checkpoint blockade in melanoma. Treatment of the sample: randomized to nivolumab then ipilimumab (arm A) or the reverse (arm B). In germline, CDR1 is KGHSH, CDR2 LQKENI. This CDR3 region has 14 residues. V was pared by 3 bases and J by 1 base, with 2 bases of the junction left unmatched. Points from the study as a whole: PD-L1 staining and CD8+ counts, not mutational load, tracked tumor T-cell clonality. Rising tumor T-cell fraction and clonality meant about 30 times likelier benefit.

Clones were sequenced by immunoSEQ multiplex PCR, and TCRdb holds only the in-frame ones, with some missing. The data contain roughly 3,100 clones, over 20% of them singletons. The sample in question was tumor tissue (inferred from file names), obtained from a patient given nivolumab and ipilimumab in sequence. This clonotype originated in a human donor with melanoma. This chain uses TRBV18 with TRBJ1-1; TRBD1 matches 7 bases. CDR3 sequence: CASSPRTGNTEAFF. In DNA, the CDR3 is TGTGCCAGCTCACCCCGGACAGGGAACACTGAAGCTTTCTTT.